The 28 T cell receptor beta chains below all came from one sample that was sequenced in a study of OX40 agonist ivuxolimab in advanced cancers. Assay used: immunoSEQ multiplex PCR; TCRdb lists only in-frame clones, some missing. The table has 65,000 to 95,000 clones, about 90% seen once. Material: CD4+ or CD8+ T cells sorted from blood, obtained in a trial of the OX40 agonist ivuxolimab. All receptors derive from an adult with an advanced solid tumor such as melanoma, head and neck, liver or kidney cancer.

The V and J genes are TRBV6-5 and TRBJ1-5; D gene unclear. V dropped 0 bases and J dropped 6 bases, with 12 bases sitting between them. CDR3 size: 15 residues. Per germline, CDR1 MNHEY and CDR2 SVGAGI. Written as DNA, the CDR3 is TGTGCCAGCAGTTACTCGAGCGGGCTAGGTCAGCCCCAGCATTTT. This translates into CASSYSSGLGQPQHF.

Comment on this clone: Sequence at one end of the junction differs from germline and may be a read error. The chain links TRBV4-3 to TRBJ2-7; no definite D call. CDR1 and CDR2 from the germline V gene are LGHNA and YSLEER. The CDR3 contains 12 residues. CDR3 in amino acids: CASSQDSNEQYF. CDR3 DNA sequence: TGCGCCAGCAGCCAAGACTCCAACGAGCAGTACTTC.

The rearrangement joins TRBV6-4 to TRBJ2-1; D gene uncertain. CDR3 length equals 13 residues. Germline CDR1 MRHNA, CDR2 SNTAGT. V lost 0 bases and J lost 5, with 5 bases in between. The CDR3 loop reads CASSDSPDNEQFF. The CDR3 bases are TGTGCCAGCAGTGACTCGCCCGACAATGAGCAGTTCTTC.

The V and J genes are TRBV7-2 and TRBJ2-7; possibly TRBD1 for D (6 bases). The germline CDR1 and CDR2 sequences are SGHTA and FQGNSA. Between the trimmed V and J ends, which lost 3 bases and 1 base, there was a span of 19 bases. The CDR3 spans 17 residues. CDR3 sequence reads: CASSLDVFGTLSYEQYF. The CDR3 DNA follows: TGTGCCAGCAGCTTGGACGTATTCGGGACATTATCCTACGAGCAGTACTTC.

This chain connects TRBV28 to TRBJ2-5; 9 bases match TRBD1. This CDR3 has 13 residues. Germline-derived CDR1 and CDR2 are MDHEN and SYDVKM. The V and J ends lost 6 bases and 4 bases, in that order; junction bases with no gene match: 3. The CDR3 loop reads CASRNRGRETQYF. The CDR3 DNA follows: TGTGCCAGCAGAAACAGGGGGCGAGAGACCCAGTACTTC.

The chain couples TRBV19 to TRBJ1-5; no clear D gene. The CDR3 has 13 residues. Germline values: CDR1 LNHDA, CDR2 SQIVND (reference sequence). V was pared by 3 bases and J by 7 bases, with 10 bases between. CDR3 in amino acids: CASSIMTGQPQHF. CDR3 DNA: TGTGCCAGTAGTATTATGACGGGCCAGCCCCAGCATTTT.

The V gene is TRBV9, the J gene TRBJ2-1, with 11 bases fitting TRBD2. V gave up 2 bases and J gave up 8 bases; unmatched junction bases: 9. The CDR3 loop spans 16 amino acids. Germline CDR1 reads SGDLS; CDR2 reads YYNGEE. CDR3 sequence: CASSVHSGRALDEQFF. CDR3 nucleotide sequence: TGTGCCAGCAGCGTCCATAGCGGGAGGGCCCTCGATGAGCAGTTCTTC.

The V call is TRBV11-1, the J call TRBJ2-6, with D tentatively TRBD2 (6 bases). The germline V gene has CDR1 SGHAT and CDR2 FQDESV (reference sequence). V lost 5 bases to trimming and J lost 0 bases, with 17 bases between them. The CDR3 runs to 18 residues. DNA of the CDR3: TGTGCCAGCAGCAGCCAGTGGGGGGAAAGCTCTGGGGCCAACGTCCTGACTTTC. Its translation: CASSSQWGESSGANVLTF.

The chain uses TRBV27 and TRBJ1-2; D may be TRBD1 (6 bases). CDR1 is MNHEY and CDR2 is SMNVEV in the germline V gene (reference sequence). CDR3 length: 14 residues. Trimming took 6 bases from V and 7 from J, leaving 18 bases between them. The CDR3, as DNA: TGTGCCAGCAGGGGGGCAGGGGATTATGGTGGCTACACCTTC. The encoded protein is CASRGAGDYGGYTF.

In regard to this clone: Other nucleotide sequences from this sample produce the same CDR3. This sequence joins TRBV4-1 and TRBJ1-2, with D uncertain. The CDR3 has 17 residues. V lost 0 bases to trimming and J lost 6 bases, with 20 bases between them. Per germline, CDR1 MGHRA and CDR2 YSYEKL. This CDR3 is CASSQDFAGTTFDGYTF. CDR3 nucleotides: TGCGCCAGCAGCCAAGATTTTGCGGGCACTACTTTCGATGGCTACACCTTC.

The gene calls are TRBV7-3 and TRBJ1-1; D is possibly TRBD1 (6 bases). Germline V gene lookup returns CDR1 SGHTA and CDR2 FQGTGA. Trimming cost V 0 bases and J 5 bases, with 16 bases left between them. CDR3 length: 16 amino acids. The chain's CDR3 is CASSLTQGRVGTEAFF. As DNA, the CDR3 is TGTGCCAGCAGCTTAACCCAGGGGAGGGTGGGAACTGAAGCTTTCTTT.

The rearrangement links TRBV19 to TRBJ2-1; D is undetermined. V lost 7 bases to trimming and J lost 9 bases, with 10 bases between them. The germline gives CDR1 LNHDA, CDR2 SQIVND (reference sequence). This CDR3 is built from 11 residues. The CDR3 spells CASKDNSEQFF. The CDR3 coding sequence is TGTGCCAGTAAAGACAATTCTGAGCAGTTCTTC.

This clone has a handful of counts. The V and J genes are TRBV30 and TRBJ1-1; D gene ambiguous. The CDR3 consists of 11 residues. V was trimmed by 5 bases and J by 1 base, leaving 5 bases between them. The germline V gene encodes CDR1 GTSNPN and CDR2 SVGIG (reference sequence). The CDR3: CAWGGNTEAFF. The CDR3 region has the DNA TGTGCCTGGGGAGGGAACACTGAAGCTTTCTTT. Variable domain in full (rest from reference TRBV30 and TRBJ1-1): SQTIHQWPATLVQPVGSPLSLECTVEGTSNPNLYWYRQAAGRGLQLLFYSVGIGQISSEVPQNLSASRPQDRQFILSSKKLLLSDSGFYLCAWGGNTEAFFGQGTRLTVV.

This chain joins TRBV7-3 and TRBJ2-2; TRBD1 matches at 7 bases. Germline V gives CDR1 SGHTA, CDR2 FQGTGA. V gave up 5 bases and J gave up 1 base; unmatched junction bases: 7. CDR3 size: 16 residues. CDR3 nucleotide sequence: TGTGCCAGCAGCACGAGACAGGGCGTGAACACCGGGGAGCTGTTTTTT. It codes for CASSTRQGVNTGELFF. The variable domain in full, completed from reference TRBV7-3 and TRBJ2-2, reads GAGVSQTPSNKVTEKGKYVELRCDPISGHTALYWYRQSLGQGPEFLIYFQGTGAADDSGLPNDRFFAVRPEGSVSTLKIQRTERGDSAVYLCASSTRQGVNTGELFFGEGSRLTVL.

The chain recombines TRBV6-1 with TRBJ2-7; maybe TRBD2 (5 bases). This CDR3 is built from 15 residues. V was clipped by 4 bases and J by 5 bases, with 18 bases between them. The germline gives CDR1 MNHNS, CDR2 SASEGT. Written as DNA, the CDR3 is TGTGCCAGCAGTGCTAGAGCGGCGGTCCCTAACGAGCAGTACTTC. Amino acid sequence: CASSARAAVPNEQYF.

The chain carries TRBV10-3 and TRBJ2-7; 9 bases align to TRBD1. Germline V gives CDR1 ENHRY, CDR2 SYGVKD. The CDR3 runs 13 residues. The V gene end was trimmed by 10 bases and the J gene end by 5 bases; junction bases not matched to a gene: 9. CDR3 sequence (DNA): TGTGCCACTACCCAAGGGACAGGGAACGAGCAGTACTTC. It yields the protein CATTQGTGNEQYF.

The chain employs TRBV5-1 and TRBJ2-3; TRBD2 agrees at 10 bases. The germline CDR1 and CDR2 sequences are SGHRS and YFSETQ. V gave up 0 bases and J gave up 2 bases; unmatched junction bases: 3. The CDR3 consists of 16 residues. CDR3 DNA: TGCGCCAGCAGCTTGGGGAGCGGGAGGGCCACAGATACGCAGTATTTT. This encodes CASSLGSGRATDTQYF.

The gene calls are TRBV6-6 and TRBJ2-7; 10 nucleotides line up with TRBD2. The CDR3 covers 13 residues. The V gene's germline CDR1 is MNHNY and CDR2 SVGAGI (reference sequence). The trim removed 5 bases at V and 3 bases at J, leaving 1 base unmatched. As DNA, the CDR3 is TGTGCCAGCAGTCGGACTAGCGGCTACGAGCAGTACTTC. Translating it yields CASSRTSGYEQYF.

The chain employs TRBV18 and TRBJ1-1; a possible D gene is TRBD1 (5 bases). This CDR3 is built from 14 residues. CDR1 KGHSH and CDR2 LQKENI come from the germline V gene. Trimming pared 1 base from V and 1 base from J, leaving 7 bases between. The DNA for the CDR3 is TGTGCCAGCTCACCACTCGGGACGAACACTGAAGCTTTCTTT. It is translated as CASSPLGTNTEAFF.

The V call is TRBV18, the J call TRBJ1-5; possibly TRBD1 for D (5 bases). The CDR3 has 14 residues. Trimming removed 5 bases at V and 2 bases at J, with 10 bases between. Germline V lookup: CDR1 KGHSH, CDR2 LQKENI. The chain's CDR3 is CASSTVGGNQPQHF. The CDR3 nucleotides are TGTGCCAGCTCAACCGTGGGGGGCAATCAGCCCCAGCATTTT.

The chain combines TRBV5-6 with TRBJ2-1; 11 bases agree with TRBD2. The CDR3 length is 17 residues. Germline V lookup: CDR1 SGHDT, CDR2 YYEEEE. Losses at the gene ends were 3 bases for V and 7 bases for J; bases not matched to a gene: 12. The CDR3 reads CASSSLSLLAGENEQFF. The CDR3 bases are TGTGCCAGCAGCTCCCTTTCGTTACTAGCGGGAGAGAATGAGCAGTTCTTC. The full variable domain, rest sourced from reference TRBV5-6 and TRBJ2-1, is DAGVTQSPTHLIKTRGQQVTLRCSPKSGHDTVSWYQQALGQGPQFIFQYYEEEERQRGNFPDRFSGHQFPNYSSELNVNALLLGDSALYLCASSSLSLLAGENEQFFGPGTRLTVL.

This chain connects TRBV30 to TRBJ2-5, with 8 bases identical to TRBD2. The germline V gene has CDR1 GTSNPN and CDR2 SVGIG (reference sequence). Losses at the gene ends were 0 bases for V and 4 bases for J; bases not matched to a gene: 4. The CDR3 totals 14 residues. The CDR3 DNA reads TGTGCCTGGAGTGTTGGGCTAGCGGGAGAGACCCAGTACTTC. Amino acids: CAWSVGLAGETQYF.

The V gene is TRBV9, the J gene TRBJ2-2; no reliable D call. V gave up 0 bases and J gave up 1 base, with 10 bases separating them. From germline, CDR1 is SGDLS and CDR2 YYNGEE. CDR3 length: 16 residues. CDR3 nucleotide sequence: TGTGCCAGCAGCGTAGTGGCGGCCATGAACACCGGGGAGCTGTTTTTT. The encoded protein is CASSVVAAMNTGELFF.

The genes are TRBV27 and TRBJ1-5, with D unresolved. The germline gives CDR1 MNHEY, CDR2 SMNVEV (reference sequence). The CDR3 totals 14 residues. V was pared by 5 bases and J by 7 bases, with 15 bases between. CDR3 in amino acids: CASSGQPKGQPQHF. DNA of the CDR3: TGTGCCAGCAGTGGGCAGCCGAAGGGACAGCCCCAGCATTTT.

This clone was seen just once. The chain combines TRBV20-1 with TRBJ2-5; the match to TRBD1 covers 9 bases. The V and J ends lost 4 bases and 7 bases, in that order; junction bases with no gene match: 1. The CDR3 length is 11 residues. Germline CDR1 and CDR2: DFQATT and SNEGSKA (reference sequence). CDR3 nucleotides: TGCAGTGCTACGACAGGGGGGACCCAGTACTTC. Amino acids: CSATTGGTQYF.

The J gene is TRBJ2-5, the V gene TRBV27, with 7 bases that match TRBD1. After removal of 7 bases from V and 5 bases from J, the junction contained 10 bases not matched to a gene. The CDR3 sequence is 14 residues long. Germline V lookup: CDR1 MNHEY, CDR2 SMNVEV (reference sequence). CDR3 region: CASIKGQAGETQYF. The CDR3 nucleotides read TGTGCCAGCATCAAAGGACAGGCAGGGGAGACCCAGTACTTC.

This clone came up a few times. V gene TRBV5-4 combines with J gene TRBJ2-1; D ambiguous. There are 15 residues in the CDR3. Germline V CDR1 and CDR2: SGHNT, YYREEE (reference sequence). Trimming removed 2 bases at V and 0 bases at J, with 9 bases between. The CDR3 region is CASSFDPSSYNEQFF. CDR3 nucleotides: TGTGCCAGCAGCTTTGATCCGAGCTCCTACAATGAGCAGTTCTTC.

The chain uses TRBV7-3 and TRBJ2-5; tentatively, D is TRBD2 (5 bases). Per germline, CDR1 SGHTA and CDR2 FQGTGA. The CDR3 totals 13 residues. The germline V and J ends were trimmed by 5 bases and 5 bases, with 12 bases remaining between them. The CDR3 nucleotides are TGTGCCAGCAGCCGGGGTTTCCCGGAGACCCAGTACTTC. Its protein product is CASSRGFPETQYF.